This T cell receptor beta chain was captured by sequencing in a study of blood T cell repertoires in COVID-19. Across the whole study: Sources were T cells, B-cell-depleted T cells, or PBMCs; the material itself was cDNA or gDNA.

All enrollees were roughly 18 to 95 years old and from about 25 US areas. Symptom resolution, clearance, or two negative PCRs marked the recovered donors of Cohort 3. Source study methods: Estimation of nucleated cell counts relied on the amplification of reference gene primers. Profiled with immunoSEQ multiplex PCR; TCRdb holds only in-frame clones, not every one. V and J calls and clone size are copied from that table; D and trimming were computed from the DNA. Here the sample spans some 350,000 clones, less than 90% being singletons. The CDR3 covers 15 residues. The V gene lost 5 bases and the J gene lost 4 bases, with 17 bases spanning the gap. Germline CDR1 MDHEN, CDR2 SYDVKM.

This sequence originates from a woman in her twenties or thirties who had recovered from COVID-19. This chain uses TRBV28 with TRBJ1-2, with D possibly being TRBD1 (5 bases). The material sequenced was PBMCs or T cells enriched from blood (not recorded which). CDR3 coding DNA: TGTGCCAGCAGTACCCGCCCCGGGGGGGGCTATGGCTACACCTTC. It encodes CASSTRPGGGYGYTF.